Each of the 13 T cell receptor beta chains below was sequenced from the same sample in a study of CD8 T cells in ankylosing spondylitis. TCRdb passed the 5' RACE reads through MiXCR, listing each CDR3 protein once. Found here are about 340,000 distinct CDR3 sequences, about 15% of them singletons; the top ten hold about 1%. Sequenced material: blood, either unsorted or a sorted T cell fraction (not recorded which). All receptors derive from a male donor with ankylosing spondylitis or in good health (not recorded which).

The J gene is TRBJ2-3, the V gene TRBV15; weak D call: TRBD2 (6 bases). The V gene's germline CDR1 is LNHNV and CDR2 YYDKDF (reference sequence). Trimming left V 5 bases short and J 6 bases short, with 15 bases between. CDR3 size: 14 residues. The CDR3 DNA sequence: TGTGCCACCAGCCCCCGGGGGACCAAGGATACGCAGTATTTT. It codes for CATSPRGTKDTQYF.

Only a few counts were recorded for this clonotype. This chain connects TRBV19 to TRBJ2-1, with a tentative D call TRBD2 (6 bases). The V gene lost 3 bases and the J gene lost 10 bases, with 22 bases spanning the gap. The CDR3 contains 16 residues. CDR1 is LNHDA and CDR2 is SQIVND in the germline V gene (reference sequence). Here the CDR3 reads CASSIIGGIDQKEQFF. The CDR3 DNA follows: TGTGCCAGTAGTATTATCGGCGGGATCGATCAGAAGGAGCAGTTCTTC.

This clonotype was detected a few times. The rearrangement links TRBV7-2 to TRBJ2-7; possibly TRBD1 for D (5 bases). Germline loops: CDR1 SGHTA, CDR2 FQGNSA. This CDR3 is 13 amino acids long. Trimming left V 4 bases short and J 3 bases short, with 10 bases between. The CDR3 DNA sequence: TGTGCCAGCAGCTCAAAAACAGGCTACGAGCAGTACTTC. Its protein product is CASSSKTGYEQYF.

The chain has TRBV2 and TRBJ2-3; 9 bases match TRBD1. There are 15 residues in the CDR3. The V gene's germline CDR1 is SNHLY and CDR2 FYNNEI. V dropped 3 bases and J dropped 1; count of bases not matched to a gene: 2. As DNA, the CDR3 is TGTGCCAGCAGTGAGGGACAGGGACGCACAGATACGCAGTATTTT. It specifies CASSEGQGRTDTQYF.

V is TRBV20-1 and J is TRBJ2-1; 9 bases map to TRBD1. This CDR3 has 15 amino acids. Per the germline V gene, CDR1 is DFQATT and CDR2 is SNEGSKA (reference sequence). V shed 5 bases, J shed 4 bases, and the junction held 9 bases outside the gene matches. This chain's CDR3 is CSAHIQGQGYNEQFF. The CDR3 DNA reads as TGCAGTGCTCATATCCAGGGACAGGGATACAATGAGCAGTTCTTC.

Many counts were recorded for this clonotype. The chain links TRBV20-1 to TRBJ2-7; 10 bases agree with TRBD1. The germline CDR1 and CDR2 sequences are DFQATT and SNEGSKA (reference sequence). V gave up 6 bases and J gave up 4 bases; unmatched junction bases: 9. The CDR3 is 14 residues long. CDR3 sequence reads: CSATGTGVTYEQYF. The CDR3 nucleotides are TGCAGTGCGACCGGGACAGGGGTTACGTACGAGCAGTACTTC.

The gene calls are TRBV25-1 and TRBJ2-5; 11 positions agree with TRBD2. This CDR3 comprises 16 residues. CDR1 is MGHDK and CDR2 is SYGVNS in the germline V gene. J lost 5 bases, V lost 4 bases, and 9 bases had no gene match. The CDR3 here is CASSALLAGAVETQYF. As DNA, the CDR3 is TGTGCCAGCAGTGCCTTACTAGCGGGAGCGGTCGAGACCCAGTACTTC.

This clonotype has more than one count but fewer than ten. The chain uses TRBV12-3 or TRBV12-4 and TRBJ2-7; 9 bases are a match to TRBD1. The length of the CDR3 is 14 residues. V gave up 3 bases and J gave up 6 bases; unmatched junction bases: 6. CDR3 loop: CASSLMGQGSEQYF. The CDR3, as DNA: TGTGCCAGCAGTTTGATGGGACAGGGAAGCGAGCAGTACTTC.

The chain uses TRBV9 and TRBJ2-7; TRBD2 matches 8 bases. Germline CDR1 is SGDLS and CDR2 is YYNGEE. Trimming at V came to 0 bases and at J to 6 bases, leaving 8 bases not matched to a gene. The CDR3 has 15 amino acids. The CDR3 DNA is TGTGCCAGCAGCGTAGACCGGGGGGGTCTCTCCGAGCAGTACTTC. Translation: CASSVDRGGLSEQYF.

This chain connects TRBV2 to TRBJ2-2, with D uncertain. Looked up from germline, CDR1 is SNHLY and CDR2 is FYNNEI. The V end lost 6 bases, the J end lost 0 bases, and 11 bases lay between the germline ends. The CDR3 spans 15 residues. The CDR3 loop reads CASSWYSANTGELFF. CDR3 bases: TGTGCCAGCAGCTGGTACAGCGCGAACACCGGGGAGCTGTTTTTT.

In its sample, this clonotype was seen a few times. This chain joins TRBV4-2 and TRBJ2-1; TRBD1 agrees at 10 bases. In germline, CDR1 is LGHNA, CDR2 YNFKEQ. V was clipped by 5 bases and J by 3 bases; unmatched bases: 7. The CDR3 covers 16 residues. CDR3 loop: CASSSRDRGIYNEQFF. The CDR3 nucleotides read TGTGCCAGCAGCTCCCGGGACAGGGGAATCTACAATGAGCAGTTCTTC.

The sample holds a few counts of this clonotype. V gene TRBV5-1 combines with J gene TRBJ1-2; unclear D gene. The CDR3 extends over 14 amino acids. Trimming pared 0 bases from V and 0 bases from J, leaving 6 bases between. CDR1 SGHRS and CDR2 YFSETQ come from the germline V gene. This CDR3 is CASSLADANYGYTF. For the CDR3, the DNA is TGCGCCAGCAGCTTGGCAGACGCTAACTATGGCTACACCTTC.

This clonotype occurred a few times. The CDR3 loop is CASTLTRADYNEQFF. The CDR3 DNA is TGTGCCAGCACCCTTACCCGGGCTGATTACAATGAGCAGTTCTTC. The rearrangement links TRBV7-8 to TRBJ2-1; D is unresolved. V gave up 7 bases and J gave up 4 bases, with 17 bases separating them. CDR1 is SGHVS and CDR2 is FQNEAQ in the germline V gene. The CDR3 totals 15 residues.